The present TCR beta chain was sequenced within a study of control samples from healthy donors and cancer patients. Some clones are missing from TCRdb's copy, which holds only in-frame ones; the method was immunoSEQ multiplex PCR. The sample records over 80,000 clones, roughly four fifths being singletons. This clone was seen more than once but under ten times. Per the germline V gene, CDR1 is SEHNR and CDR2 is FQNEAQ (reference sequence). Trimming shortened V by 3 bases and J by 5 bases, and 16 bases separated the two germline ends. The CDR3 is 15 amino acids. The sample comprised blood. This chain connects TRBV7-9 to TRBJ1-1; the D gene is possibly TRBD1 (6 bases). The sequence derives from a man aged 60 to 69 in good health. This CDR3 reads CASSFGLGRGTEAFF. The CDR3 nucleotides read TGTGCCAGCAGCTTCGGGCTGGGCAGGGGTACTGAAGCTTTCTTT.